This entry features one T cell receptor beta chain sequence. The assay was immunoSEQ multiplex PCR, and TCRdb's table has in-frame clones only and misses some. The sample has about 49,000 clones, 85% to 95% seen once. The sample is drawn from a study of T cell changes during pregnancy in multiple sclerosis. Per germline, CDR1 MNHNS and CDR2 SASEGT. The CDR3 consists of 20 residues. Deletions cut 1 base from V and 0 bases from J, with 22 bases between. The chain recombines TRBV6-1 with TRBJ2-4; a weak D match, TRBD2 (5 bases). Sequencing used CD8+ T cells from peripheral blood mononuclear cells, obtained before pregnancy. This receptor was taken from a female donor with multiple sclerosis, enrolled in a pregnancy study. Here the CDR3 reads CASSEERSEERGLAKNIQYF. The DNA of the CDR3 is TGTGCCAGCAGTGAAGAAAGGTCGGAGGAGAGAGGACTAGCCAAAAACATTCAGTACTTC.